This T cell receptor beta chain was found in a study of beta chain features in type 1 diabetes (dated by TCRdb to the late 2010s). In terms of the full investigation: Mean age, gender distribution, total cell number and subset yield did not differ between patients and healthy donors. A total of about 100 million sorted cells were examined across all samples, and RNA yield correlated strongly with the number of cells per subset. The study compared TCRB repertoires of sorted circulating CD4+ T cell subsets between recently diagnosed type 1 diabetes patients and matched healthy donors. Regulatory and stem cell-like memory subsets were obtained from only 8 patients and roughly 8 healthy donors, while naive and central memory subsets were obtained from all 30 or so donors.

The study at large found these results: Patients with type 1 diabetes made fewer insertions and deleted more nucleotides at VDJ recombination sites, implying thymic rearrangement abnormalities. In all four CD4+ subsets, TCRB CDR3 length was moderately but significantly shorter in type 1 diabetes patients. HLA sub-analyses involved small numbers of individuals, so any influence of HLA type on TCRB rearrangement remained unresolved. PCR might favor shorter templates, but patient and control samples were amplified and corrected together, so any skew would affect both groups equally. Sequencing cDNA rather than genomic DNA could over-represent highly expressing activated cells, although activation and CD3 levels did not differ between groups. Naive, central memory and regulatory TCRB repertoires appeared to be more alike among patients than among healthy donors.

The High Capacity cDNA Reverse Transcription Kit was used to reverse transcribe all of the isolated RNA, meaning that expressed TCRB transcripts were what got sequenced. Deep immunoSEQ sequencing was applied to naive, central memory and regulatory T cell samples, giving an average of around 3.8 million total reads per sample. After sorted cells were lysed in RLT buffer, RNA was extracted with DNase-treated RNeasy Micro or Mini kits, with the choice depending on cell number. To prevent cross-contamination, every cell subset was processed on its own, while patient and healthy donor samples were processed together. The immunoSEQ multiplex PCR was used to amplify TCRB sequences from cDNA, yielding 87-bp fragments that span the CDR3 region. The amplicons were sequenced using the Illumina HiSeq platform. In the authors' own workflow: PCR bias was computationally corrected using synthetic template baselines, reads within Hamming distance 2 were collapsed, and singletons that could not be merged were discarded. By aligning reads against IMGT, V, D and J genes, CDR3 length, and insertions or deletions at six rearrangement sites were assigned. Clonotype counts were normalized to sorted cell number within each subset before computing true diversity and Gini coefficients with the tcR R package. Repertoire sharing was quantified using the overlap coefficient calculated on TCRB nucleotide sequences. Out-of-frame TCRB sequences from naive cells were analyzed as a proxy for the pre-selection repertoire. In its TCRdb copy, this immuneACCESS table keeps in-frame sequences only and misses some clones. Where compared with another copy, unresolved V genes explain less than half of these, and the others have no known cause. V, J and clone size derive from that table, while D and trimming were established from the DNA sequence. This sample comprises some 350,000 clones, 13% of them detected only once. The top ten clones comprise 0.015% of the sample.

Reading from cysteine to phenylalanine, the CDR3 counts 13 amino acids. The entry retains the CDR3 DNA only, 39 bases that are in frame from base 1. Relative to germline, V is 7 bases shorter and J is 3 bases shorter, with 15 bases between their ends. The germline V gene encodes CDR1 SQVTM and CDR2 ANQGSEA. The sample holds a few counts of this clone. What antigen it recognizes has not been identified. The input lacks base qualities; no much larger clone sits a single base away. From each donor, a single peripheral blood sample of approximately 120 mL on average was drawn into heparinised tubes. Naive, central memory, regulatory and stem cell-like memory CD4+ T cells were sorted on a BD FACSAria II using a panel including CD45RO, CCR7, CD25, CD127, CD95 and CD27. Purity was above 95% for every sorted population. PBMCs were isolated immediately by Lymphoprep density gradient centrifugation and stained directly without culture. So that batch effects would be minimized, each experiment stained and sorted samples in pairs, pairing one healthy donor with one patient.

The receptor comes from a young woman with type 1 diabetes. The sequenced sample was naive CD4+ T cells from blood. Per the publication, the cell subset or site label means: true naive CD4+ T cells. The chain couples TRBV29-1 to TRBJ1-1, with no confidently assigned D gene. The DNA sequence is TGCAGCGGATACAAGGGCGGGGACACTGAAGCTTTCTTT. This gives the protein CSGYKGGDTEAFF.